These T cell receptor beta chains were read from a single sample in a study of response to subunit inactivated influenza vaccine. TCRdb reanalysed the RT-PCR reads using MiXCR and keeps one entry per CDR3 protein. The sample shows about 780,000 distinct CDR3 sequences, 15% to 20% of them seen only once. The sequenced sample was PBMCs from blood, obtained around 5 days after vaccination. The origin of the receptors is a man aged 50 to 60 who received an inactivated influenza vaccine. The CDR3 runs from the conserved cysteine through the conserved F or W. The D gene is left open where the match is weak. For some rows the clone size is stated as once, few or many, or as a class when expanded; others skip it.

d_call: TRBD2
j_call: TRBJ2-3
v_call: TRBV7-6
clone_size: few
cdr3_aa: CASSARGGSSDTQYF
cdr3_nt: TGTGCCAGCAGCGCACGGGGGGGCAGTTCAGATACGCAGTATTTT

d_call: TRBD1
j_call: TRBJ1-5
v_call: TRBV6-1
clone_size: many
cdr3_aa: CASSRGQGGNQPQHF
cdr3_nt: TGTGCCAGCAGTCGTGGACAGGGAGGCAATCAGCCCCAGCATTTT

d_call: .
j_call: TRBJ1-5
v_call: TRBV9
clone_size: few
cdr3_aa: CASSMTDSNQPQHF
cdr3_nt: TGTGCCAGCAGCATGACCGATAGCAATCAGCCCCAGCATTTT

d_call: .
j_call: TRBJ2-6
v_call: TRBV7-9
clone_size: few
cdr3_aa: CASSVDGGLANVLTF
cdr3_nt: TGTGCCAGCAGCGTCGACGGAGGTTTGGCCAACGTCCTGACTTTC

d_call: .
j_call: TRBJ2-7
v_call: TRBV20-1
clone_size: .
cdr3_aa: CSARGPASYEQYF
cdr3_nt: TGCAGTGCTAGAGGCCCGGCATCCTACGAGCAGTACTTC

d_call: .
j_call: TRBJ2-2
v_call: TRBV7-8
clone_size: .
cdr3_aa: CASSFYRGAVAGELFF
cdr3_nt: TGTGCCAGCAGCTTCTATAGGGGGGCCGTCGCCGGGGAGCTGTTTTTT

d_call: TRBD2
j_call: TRBJ2-7
v_call: TRBV12-3/TRBV12-4
clone_size: few
cdr3_aa: CASSSTSGSEQYF
cdr3_nt: TGTGCCAGCAGTTCGACTAGCGGGAGCGAGCAGTACTTC

d_call: .
j_call: TRBJ1-3
v_call: TRBV7-8
clone_size: .
cdr3_aa: CASSLGGGRTSLGNTIYF
cdr3_nt: TGTGCCAGCAGCTTAGGAGGGGGTCGGACATCCCTTGGAAACACCATATATTTT

d_call: .
j_call: TRBJ2-1
v_call: TRBV15
clone_size: many
cdr3_aa: CATSRGANYNEQFF
cdr3_nt: TGTGCCACCAGCAGGGGAGCGAACTACAATGAGCAGTTCTTC

d_call: .
j_call: TRBJ2-2
v_call: TRBV5-1
clone_size: few
cdr3_aa: CASSFLKAGELFF
cdr3_nt: TGCGCCAGCAGCTTTCTAAAGGCCGGGGAGCTGTTTTTT